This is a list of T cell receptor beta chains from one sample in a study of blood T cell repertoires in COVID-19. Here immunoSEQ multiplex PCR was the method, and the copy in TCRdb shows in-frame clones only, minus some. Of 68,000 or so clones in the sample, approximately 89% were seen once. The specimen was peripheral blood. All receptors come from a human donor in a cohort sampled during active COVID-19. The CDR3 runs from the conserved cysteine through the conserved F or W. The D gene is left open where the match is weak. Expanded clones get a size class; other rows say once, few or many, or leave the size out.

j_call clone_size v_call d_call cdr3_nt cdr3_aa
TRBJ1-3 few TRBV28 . TGTGCCAGCAGTTTGAGACAGTTTATTCCTGGCACCATATATTTT CASSLRQFIPGTIYF
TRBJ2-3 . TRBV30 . TGTGCCTGGTCCCTTAGCACAGATACGCAGTATTTT CAWSLSTDTQYF
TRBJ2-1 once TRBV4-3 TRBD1 TGCGCCAGCAGCCCCGGACAGGAGTACAATGAGCAGTTCTTC CASSPGQEYNEQFF
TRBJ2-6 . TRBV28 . TGTGCCAGCAGCCCTCCCAAGGTGGGAGGATGGGAGGGGGCCAACGTCCTGACTTTC CASSPPKVGGWEGANVLTF
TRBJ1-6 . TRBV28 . TGTGCCACCTCTAGAGGGCAGGTTCGGGCACCCCTCCACTTT CATSRGQVRAPLHF
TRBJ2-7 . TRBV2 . TGTGCCAGCAAAGCATCCTCCTACGAGCAGTACTTC CASKASSYEQYF
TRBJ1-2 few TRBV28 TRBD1 TGTGCCAGCAGTTTGAGACAGGGATGGGGCTATGGCTACACCTTC CASSLRQGWGYGYTF
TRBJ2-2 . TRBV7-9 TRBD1 TGTGCCAGCAGCTTAGAGGGGGCCCTACAGGACACCGGGGAGCTGTTTTTT CASSLEGALQDTGELFF
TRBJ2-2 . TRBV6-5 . TGTGCCAGCAGTTGGAAGGGGTACAACACCGGGGAGCTGTTTTTT CASSWKGYNTGELFF
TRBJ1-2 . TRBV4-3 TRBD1 TGCGCCAGCAGCCCGGCGGGACAGGGTATCTCGCGGGGTGGCTACACCTTC CASSPAGQGISRGGYTF
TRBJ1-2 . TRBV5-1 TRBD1 TGCGCCAGCAAGGACAGGGGCTTGGGCTACACCTTC CASKDRGLGYTF
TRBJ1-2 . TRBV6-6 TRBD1 TGTGCCAGCAGCCTGGGACAGGGGAATGGCTACACCTTC CASSLGQGNGYTF
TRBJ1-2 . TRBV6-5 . TGTGCCAGCAGTCCCAGGGGTTCTGGCTACACCTTC CASSPRGSGYTF
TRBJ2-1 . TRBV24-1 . TGTGCCACCAGAGATTCAGGGATAAGGTACAATGAGCAGTTCTTC CATRDSGIRYNEQFF